The 31 T cell receptor beta chains in this list originate from one sample, sequenced in a study of blood T cell repertoires in COVID-19. TCRdb's table, derived via immunoSEQ multiplex PCR, lists solely in-frame clones and lacks some. The data hold 250,000 to 400,000 clones, with roughly 90% observed a single time. Specimen: peripheral blood. These receptors were obtained from a woman younger than 45 with COVID-19, enrolled during active disease.

The V call is TRBV25-1, the J call TRBJ2-5, with a possible D match to TRBD1 (5 bases). V lost 7 bases to trimming and J lost 5 bases, with 8 bases between them. Germline V gene sequence: CDR1 MGHDK, CDR2 SYGVNS. This CDR3 spans 11 amino acids. The CDR3 DNA reads TGTGCCAGCACCCCAGGGGAGACCCAGTACTTC. Its translation: CASTPGETQYF.

The gene calls are TRBV18 and TRBJ2-3, with TRBD2 matching over 7 bases. The V gene end was trimmed by 2 bases and the J gene end by 2 bases; junction bases not matched to a gene: 4. This CDR3 has 15 amino acids. Germline V lookup: CDR1 KGHSH, CDR2 LQKENI. CDR3 in DNA: TGTGCCAGCTCACCAAGAGCGGGAAACACAGATACGCAGTATTTT. Protein product: CASSPRAGNTDTQYF.

This clone has a single count. The V gene is TRBV10-1, the J gene TRBJ1-2; D remains unclear. From germline, CDR1 is WNHNN and CDR2 SYGVQD (reference sequence). V was trimmed by 7 bases and J by 8 bases, leaving 17 bases between them. The CDR3 length is 13 residues. The CDR3 loop reads CASTSPTNWGYTF. CDR3 sequence (DNA): TGCGCCAGCACCTCTCCTACTAACTGGGGCTACACCTTC.

This chain joins TRBV3-1 (or the pseudogene TRBV3-2) and TRBJ2-7; 9 bases match TRBD1. The CDR3 spans 15 residues. Germline trimming cut 4 bases from V and 4 bases from J; bases unmatched to any gene: 8. CDR1 and CDR2 (germline): LGHDT, YNNKEL (reference sequence). CDR3 region: CASSLSGQGVYEQYF. The CDR3 DNA reads TGTGCCAGCAGCCTTTCGGGACAGGGTGTGTACGAGCAGTACTTC.

The chain uses TRBV6-1 and TRBJ2-1; 13 nucleotides align to TRBD2. The CDR3 is made up of 23 amino acids. Germline loops: CDR1 MNHNS, CDR2 SASEGT. The V segment lost 1 base and the J segment 4 bases; nucleotides outside the gene matches: 22. In DNA form, the CDR3 reads TGTGCCAGCAGTGAAGGACTAGCGGGGGGAATAACTAGCGGGTACCTGGATTACAATGAGCAGTTCTTC. It is translated as CASSEGLAGGITSGYLDYNEQFF.

CDR3 loop: CATSRAPRQGNSPLHF. The CDR3 DNA follows: TGTGCCACCAGCAGAGCCCCCAGACAGGGGAATTCACCCCTCCACTTT. V usage is TRBV15 and J usage is TRBJ1-6; 8 nucleotides match TRBD1. Germline CDR1 is LNHNV and CDR2 is YYDKDF (reference sequence). This CDR3 contains 16 residues. V dropped 1 base and J dropped 7; count of bases not matched to a gene: 6.

The chain joins TRBV10-3 to TRBJ2-1, with 9 bases lining up with TRBD1. The CDR3 covers 13 residues. Per the germline V gene, CDR1 is ENHRY and CDR2 is SYGVKD. Losses at the gene ends were 7 bases for V and 9 bases for J; bases not matched to a gene: 7. This CDR3 is CAITGTGITEQFF. The CDR3 DNA reads TGTGCCATCACTGGGACAGGGATCACTGAGCAGTTCTTC.

This clone was recorded at least ten times. The chain carries TRBV25-1 and TRBJ2-1; D gene unclear. Germline V gene data show CDR1 as MGHDK and CDR2 as SYGVNS. The CDR3 length is 11 residues. Deletions cut 7 bases from V and 9 bases from J, with 10 bases between. CDR3 DNA: TGTGCCAGCACCTATAGCAGTGAGCAGTTCTTC. Its translation is CASTYSSEQFF.

In DNA form, the CDR3 reads TGTGCCAGCAGGCGGGACAGGGGGGAGGAAAAACTGTTTTTT. This sequence encodes CASRRDRGEEKLFF. The V call is TRBV7-9, the J call TRBJ1-4, with 11 nucleotides matching TRBD1. The germline V gene encodes CDR1 SEHNR and CDR2 FQNEAQ (reference sequence). The CDR3 runs to 14 residues. Trimming took 6 bases from V and 8 from J; bases not matched to a gene: 5. Full variable domain (remainder filled in from reference TRBV7-9 and TRBJ1-4): DTGVSQNPRHKITKRGQNVTFRCDPISEHNRLYWYRQTLGQGPEFLTYFQNEAQLEKSRLLSDRFSAERPKGSFSTLEIQRTEQGDSAMYLCASRRDRGEEKLFFGSGTQLSVL.

The J gene is TRBJ1-1, the V gene TRBV3-1 (or the pseudogene TRBV3-2); no clear D gene. Trimming removed 2 bases at V and 2 bases at J, with 15 bases between. Per germline, CDR1 LGHDT and CDR2 YNNKEL (reference sequence). The CDR3 length is 16 residues. The CDR3 spells CASSQSGEGKNTEAFF. The CDR3 DNA is TGTGCCAGCAGCCAAAGTGGTGAGGGCAAAAACACTGAAGCTTTCTTT.

This rearrangement joins TRBV30 to TRBJ1-2; TRBD1 aligns across 8 bases. The CDR3 is made up of 16 amino acids. V shed 2 bases and J 6 bases; nucleotides not matched to a gene: 14. The germline gives CDR1 GTSNPN, CDR2 SVGIG (reference sequence). The CDR3 is CAWSIRTQGAMDGYTF. CDR3 bases: TGTGCCTGGAGTATAAGGACCCAGGGGGCGATGGATGGCTACACCTTC.

The CDR3 region is CASHRDRVIVTEAFF. The CDR3 DNA sequence: TGTGCCAGTCACCGGGACAGGGTTATAGTGACTGAAGCTTTCTTT. The chain recombines TRBV19 with TRBJ1-1; 9 bases agree with TRBD1. The V segment lost 8 bases and the J segment 5 bases; nucleotides outside the gene matches: 12. The CDR3 is 15 amino acids. Germline-derived CDR1 and CDR2 are LNHDA and SQIVND (reference sequence).

The chain is built from TRBV9 and TRBJ1-3; 8 nucleotides match TRBD1. CDR1 is SGDLS, CDR2 YYNGEE, per germline. Trimming cost V 1 base and J 7 bases; bases outside gene matches: 7. There are 15 residues in the CDR3. Written as DNA, the CDR3 is TGTGCCAGCAGCGTAACCGGGACAGGCGAGAACACCATATATTTT. Its translation: CASSVTGTGENTIYF.

This clone was observed once. The chain couples TRBV19 to TRBJ2-2, with TRBD1 as a possible D gene (6 bases). Per the germline V gene, CDR1 is LNHDA and CDR2 is SQIVND (reference sequence). Trimming removed 8 bases at V and 1 base at J, with 11 bases between. The CDR3 spans 14 residues. CDR3 loop: CASAGDVNTGELFF. The CDR3 nucleotides read TGTGCCAGTGCAGGGGACGTGAACACCGGGGAGCTGTTTTTT.

The gene calls are TRBV4-1 and TRBJ2-7; perhaps TRBD1 as D (6 bases). With 2 bases removed from V and 7 bases from J, the gap between germline ends came to 21 bases. Germline V CDR1 and CDR2: MGHRA, YSYEKL. The CDR3 contains 16 residues. The CDR3 bases are TGCGCCAGCAGCCAACCCCTGGTACAGGGCCGAGGGGAGCAGTACTTC. This codes for CASSQPLVQGRGEQYF.

The chain employs TRBV6-6 and TRBJ2-1, with a possible D match to TRBD2 (5 bases). The germline V gene has CDR1 MNHNY and CDR2 SVGAGI (reference sequence). Deletions cut 0 bases from V and 6 bases from J, with 9 bases between. The CDR3 is made up of 14 amino acids. CDR3 region: CASSYSLAGNEQFF. The DNA of the CDR3 is TGTGCCAGCAGTTACTCGCTAGCTGGCAATGAGCAGTTCTTC.

V usage is TRBV11-2 and J usage is TRBJ2-7, with TRBD1 matching over 8 bases. The CDR3 sequence is 18 residues long. With 0 bases clipped from V and 2 bases from J, the junction kept 12 bases outside the gene matches. Germline lookup yields CDR1 SGHAT and CDR2 FQNNGV. CDR3 coding DNA: TGTGCCAGCAGCTTAGACCTGGACAGGGCAGCACCGCCCTACGAGCAGTACTTC. Amino acid sequence: CASSLDLDRAAPPYEQYF.

This clone was found once. This sequence joins TRBV2 and TRBJ2-3; 7 bases fit TRBD2. CDR1 is SNHLY and CDR2 is FYNNEI in the germline V gene. Losses at the gene ends were 3 bases for V and 1 base for J; bases not matched to a gene: 4. This CDR3 has 15 amino acids. The CDR3 bases are TGTGCCAGCAGTGAGACGGGAGGTCGCACAGATACGCAGTATTTT. Encoded protein: CASSETGGRTDTQYF.

The chain employs TRBV28 and TRBJ1-5; TRBD1 aligns across 7 bases. The V gene end was trimmed by 6 bases and the J gene end by 3 bases; junction bases not matched to a gene: 8. The germline V gene has CDR1 MDHEN and CDR2 SYDVKM. The CDR3 is 15 residues long. The CDR3 region has the DNA TGTGCCAGCAGCGCCGGACAGGTTTACAATCAGCCCCAGCATTTT. This encodes CASSAGQVYNQPQHF. Together with reference TRBV28 and TRBJ1-5, the CDR3 gives the full variable domain: DVKVTQSSRYLVKRTGEKVFLECVQDMDHENMFWYRQDPGLGLRLIYFSYDVKMKEKGDIPEGYSVSREKKERFSLILESASTNQTSMYLCASSAGQVYNQPQHFGDGTRLSIL.

The chain has TRBV12-3 or TRBV12-4 and TRBJ1-2, with D maybe TRBD1 (5 bases). V lost 5 bases and J 5 bases, leaving 9 bases between the germline ends. The CDR3 sequence is 12 residues long. CDR3 residues: CASSMDTYGYTF. The CDR3 bases are TGTGCCAGCAGTATGGACACTTATGGCTACACCTTC.

The chain joins TRBV19 to TRBJ1-5, with D maybe TRBD1 (6 bases). The CDR3 is 16 residues long. Germline V CDR1 and CDR2: LNHDA, SQIVND (reference sequence). Trimming cost V 0 bases and J 6 bases, with 15 bases left between them. The CDR3, as DNA: TGTGCCAGTAGTATAGATTCCAGGGGTGGAGGTCAGCCCCAGCATTTT. Translating gives CASSIDSRGGGQPQHF.

J is TRBJ2-7 and V is TRBV19; 7 positions agree with TRBD1. The ends lost 5 bases at V and 7 bases at J; junction bases unmatched: 8. Germline assignment: CDR1 LNHDA and CDR2 SQIVND (reference sequence). CDR3 length equals 13 residues. The CDR3 DNA sequence: TGTGCCAGTAGTCCCCAGGGGGATTGGGAGCAGTACTTC. It specifies CASSPQGDWEQYF.

This rearrangement joins TRBV5-1 to TRBJ1-3; the D is unclear. Germline CDR1 and CDR2: SGHRS and YFSETQ. V was trimmed by 1 base and J by 0 bases, leaving 8 bases between them. This CDR3 has 15 residues. The DNA for the CDR3 is TGCGCCAGCAGCTTGAACAGTCCCTCTGGAAACACCATATATTTT. Translation gives CASSLNSPSGNTIYF.

The V call is TRBV24-1, the J call TRBJ1-5, with 12 bases aligning to TRBD1. J gave up 6 bases and V 5 bases, and 4 bases lay outside the gene matches. Per germline, CDR1 KGHDR and CDR2 SFDVKD. The CDR3 is 15 residues long. In DNA form, the CDR3 reads TGTGCCACCAGTGCGGGACAGGGGGCAGTTCAGCCCCAGCATTTT. Amino acids: CATSAGQGAVQPQHF.

CDR3 sequence: CASSLVGRGTEAFF. As DNA, the CDR3 is TGCGCCAGCAGCTTGGTGGGAAGGGGGACTGAAGCTTTCTTT. The J gene is TRBJ1-1, the V gene TRBV5-1, with D perhaps matching TRBD1 (6 bases). Germline CDR1 and CDR2: SGHRS and YFSETQ. V lost 0 bases, J lost 5 bases, and 11 bases lay in between. The CDR3 totals 14 residues.

The chain has TRBV7-2 and TRBJ2-1, with 7 positions matching TRBD2. The germline gives CDR1 SGHTA, CDR2 FQGNSA. The CDR3 extends over 14 amino acids. After removal of 4 bases from V and 3 bases from J, the junction contained 3 bases not matched to a gene. CDR3: CASSWSGNYNEQFF. The DNA of the CDR3 is TGTGCCAGCAGCTGGAGCGGGAACTACAATGAGCAGTTCTTC.

This rearrangement joins TRBV10-3 to TRBJ2-3, with 9 bases that match TRBD2. Per the germline V gene, CDR1 is ENHRY and CDR2 is SYGVKD. The CDR3 is 16 amino acids. The V segment lost 0 bases and the J segment 2 bases; nucleotides outside the gene matches: 3. The CDR3 protein is CAISESASGTTDTQYF. DNA for the CDR3: TGTGCCATCAGTGAGTCGGCTAGCGGGACCACAGATACGCAGTATTTT.

V usage is TRBV5-5 and J usage is TRBJ2-7, with D possibly being TRBD1 (6 bases). V was pared by 4 bases and J by 2 bases, with 16 bases between. Germline V gives CDR1 SGHKS, CDR2 YYEKEE (reference sequence). CDR3 length: 15 residues. Written as DNA, the CDR3 is TGTGCCAGCAGCAATGGACGTGGACAGACCTACGAGCAGTACTTC. Amino acid sequence: CASSNGRGQTYEQYF.

V usage is TRBV21-1 and J usage is TRBJ2-5; TRBD2, the D gene given by the table, was not confirmed from the DNA. TRBV21-1 is noted as a pseudogene. CDR3 length equals 14 residues. In nucleotides, the CDR3 is TGTGCCAGCAGCCCGACTAGCGGGAGAACCACCCAGTACTTC. Its translation is CASSPTSGRTTQYF.

With respect to this clone: At the DNA level, this CDR3 is encoded by other sequences in the same sample as well. The chain combines TRBV19 with TRBJ2-3, with TRBD1 as a possible D gene (6 bases). This CDR3 is built from 12 residues. V was cut by 8 bases and J by 5 bases, with 11 bases left in between. The germline V gene has CDR1 LNHDA and CDR2 SQIVND (reference sequence). CDR3 nucleotides: TGTGCCAGTTCTCTCAGGGGAGATACGCAGTATTTT. Protein product: CASSLRGDTQYF.

This chain uses TRBV21-1 with TRBJ2-7; the D call in the table, TRBD1, was not verified against the DNA. TRBV21-1 is a pseudogene locus. The CDR3 has 16 residues. The DNA of the CDR3 is TGTGCCAGCAGCAACCGACCGGGACAGGGAACGCGGGAGCAGTACTTC. This sequence encodes CASSNRPGQGTREQYF.